This T cell receptor (beta chain) was captured in a study of blood T cell repertoires in COVID-19. Study at large: PBMCs, B-cell-depleted T cells, or T cells were the source of the cDNA or gDNA that made up the material.

Germline CDR1 and CDR2: SGHTA and FQGNSA. The length of the CDR3 is 18 residues. The trim removed 0 bases at V and 0 bases at J, leaving 8 bases unmatched. In the original workflow: Nucleated cell counts were estimated from reference gene primer amplification. Profiling relied on immunoSEQ multiplex PCR, and the TCRdb table lists in-frame clones only, not all of them. V and J calls and clone size are those listed in that table; D and trimming were worked out from the DNA. The sample includes 260,000 or so clones, roughly 85% of them seen just once. Enrolled through a virtual design, the participants were between roughly 18 and 95 years of age and came from 24 US areas. Participant-given clinical history determined each cohort assignment.

The receptor comes from a woman in her 50s who had recovered from COVID-19. J is TRBJ1-5 and V is TRBV7-2, with 7 bases that match TRBD1. The source material was PBMCs or T cells enriched from blood (not recorded which). CDR3 bases: TGTGCCAGCAGCTTAGCAAAGACAGGGATTTATAGCAATCAGCCCCAGCATTTT. It yields the protein CASSLAKTGIYSNQPQHF.